These 24 T cell receptor beta chains originate from one sample sequenced in a study of T cells in Graves' hyperthyroidism and ophthalmopathy. RNA transcripts were the template for amplifying TCR beta CDR3 regions. The HTBI primer set served for first-round RT-PCR of the TCR CDR3. TCRdb redid the calling of the multiplex PCR reads with MiXCR, one entry per CDR3 protein. The profile covers 500,000 to 800,000 distinct CDR3 sequences, with roughly 15% appearing a single time and 9.5% to 15% taken by the ten largest. The specimen sequenced was blood. These receptors came from a woman in her 50s with Graves' ophthalmopathy.

This clonotype was recorded at least ten times. The CDR3 DNA is TGCAGTGTTAGCCGGGACAGGGAGACACCCCTCCACTTT. It specifies CSVSRDRETPLHF. The chain links TRBV20-1 to TRBJ1-6, with TRBD1 matching 9 bases. Germline CDR1 is DFQATT and CDR2 is SNEGSKA (reference sequence). After removal of 7 bases from V and 11 bases from J, the junction contained 9 bases not matched to a gene. This CDR3 has 13 residues.

In this sample, this clonotype turned up a few times. V and J are TRBV5-1 and TRBJ2-3, with a weak D call TRBD2 (6 bases). The germline V and J ends were trimmed by 1 base and 2 bases, with 11 bases remaining between them. Germline values: CDR1 SGHRS, CDR2 YFSETQ. The CDR3 spans 15 residues. The CDR3 region is CASSLRDSSTDTQYF. The CDR3 DNA is TGCGCCAGCAGCTTGAGGGACTCATCCACAGATACGCAGTATTTT.

The rearrangement uses TRBV15 and TRBJ1-5; D is perhaps TRBD1 (5 bases). The germline CDR1 and CDR2 sequences are LNHNV and YYDKDF (reference sequence). V gave up 6 bases and J gave up 4 bases, with 13 bases separating them. CDR3 length equals 14 residues. The CDR3 region has the DNA TGTGCCACCAGTCCGGACATTTCTAATCAGCCCCAGCATTTT. This encodes CATSPDISNQPQHF.

This clonotype counts as large (0.1 to 1%). The chain carries TRBV20-1 and TRBJ2-1; perhaps TRBD1 as D (6 bases). In germline, CDR1 is DFQATT, CDR2 SNEGSKA (reference sequence). Trimming took 1 base from V and 6 from J, leaving 16 bases between them. The CDR3 has 15 amino acids. In DNA form, the CDR3 reads TGCAGTGCTAGAGTATATGGACCACAGGGCAATGAGCAGTTCTTC. Protein: CSARVYGPQGNEQFF.

The sample holds many counts of this clonotype. This sequence joins TRBV29-1 and TRBJ2-7; 16 bases match TRBD2. The CDR3 consists of 16 residues. V lost 6 bases to trimming and J lost 5 bases; unmatched junction nucleotides: 10. CDR1 is SQVTM, CDR2 ANQGSEA, per germline. CDR3 DNA sequence: TGCAGCGTGACCGGGACTAGCGGGAGGGCCGTGGACGAGCAGTACTTC. Translated, it gives CSVTGTSGRAVDEQYF.

This clonotype was counted many times. The chain uses TRBV6-6 and TRBJ2-7; 9 bases map to TRBD1. CDR1 MNHNY and CDR2 SVGAGI come from the germline V gene (reference sequence). The CDR3 length is 15 residues. V lost 2 bases and J lost 5; bases outside the gene matches: 7. CDR3 nucleotides: TGTGCCAGCAGTTACAAAAGGACAGGGGCGAACGAGCAGTACTTC. Amino acids: CASSYKRTGANEQYF.

This clonotype occurred a few times. This could be a read error, since a much larger clone is one nucleotide away. The rearrangement joins TRBV2 to TRBJ2-1; perhaps TRBD1 as D (5 bases). The J call could be wrong; TRBJ2-7 is a better fit for the DNA end. This CDR3 region has 15 residues. Germline lookup yields CDR1 SNHLY and CDR2 FYNNEI. CDR3 sequence reads: CASSEGQGSYNEQYF. Here the CDR3 DNA reads TGTGCCAGCAGTGAAGGGCAGGGATCCTACAATGAGCAGTACTTC.

This clonotype was counted between two and nine times. This chain uses TRBV5-1 with TRBJ2-1; 9 nucleotides match TRBD2. CDR3 length: 15 amino acids. The J segment lost 8 bases and the V segment lost 4 bases, leaving 10 bases of the junction unmatched. Germline V CDR1 and CDR2: SGHRS, YFSETQ. In DNA, the CDR3 is TGCGCCAGCAGCATTAGCGGGAGCGGTCCCTATGAGCAGTTCTTC. It yields the protein CASSISGSGPYEQFF.

This clonotype was seen ten or more times. V is TRBV6-5 and J is TRBJ2-7; TRBD1 is a possible D gene (5 bases). The CDR3 contains 17 residues. With 0 bases removed from V and 2 bases from J, the gap between germline ends came to 17 bases. Germline CDR1 and CDR2: MNHEY and SVGAGI. The CDR3 sequence: CASSYSVIRTLPYEQYF. Written as DNA, the CDR3 is TGTGCCAGCAGTTACTCGGTAATTCGGACACTACCCTACGAGCAGTACTTC.

This clonotype has at least ten counts. CDR3 in amino acids: CASSLGSPTLNEQFF. CDR3 coding DNA: TGCGCCAGCAGCTTGGGGTCCCCAACCCTCAATGAGCAGTTCTTC. This chain uses TRBV5-1 with TRBJ2-1; no firm D call. V lost 0 bases to trimming and J lost 6 bases, with 13 bases between them. This CDR3 has 15 residues. Germline-derived CDR1 and CDR2 are SGHRS and YFSETQ. Full variable domain (missing parts from reference TRBV5-1 and TRBJ2-1): KAGVTQTPRYLIKTRGQQVTLSCSPISGHRSVSWYQQTPGQGLQFLFEYFSETQRNKGNFPGRFSGRQFSNSRSEMNVSTLELGDSALYLCASSLGSPTLNEQFFGPGTRLTVL.

Many counts were recorded for this clonotype. V is TRBV2 and J is TRBJ2-5, with D perhaps assigned TRBD1 or TRBD2 (5 bases each). Trimming left V 8 bases short and J 4 bases short, with 20 bases between. The CDR3 has 15 residues. Germline CDR1 SNHLY, CDR2 FYNNEI. CDR3 residues: CASSGWGKGRETQYF. CDR3 in DNA: TGTGCCAGCTCCGGTTGGGGGAAGGGGAGAGAGACCCAGTACTTC.

This clonotype appeared many times. The rearrangement uses TRBV5-5 and TRBJ1-5; D is ambiguous. The CDR3 is made up of 13 amino acids. Germline CDR1 and CDR2: SGHKS and YYEKEE (reference sequence). V was clipped by 2 bases and J by 0 bases, with 3 bases between them. The CDR3 protein is CASSFDSNQPQHF. The CDR3 DNA sequence: TGTGCCAGCAGCTTCGATAGCAATCAGCCCCAGCATTTT.

This clonotype was seen repeatedly, ten times or more. The chain links TRBV5-1 to TRBJ2-6; D may match TRBD1 or TRBD2 (5 bases each). Germline CDR1 reads SGHRS; CDR2 reads YFSETQ. Trimming removed 0 bases from V and 4 bases from J, with 8 bases in between. The CDR3 loop spans 15 amino acids. Written as DNA, the CDR3 is TGCGCCAGCAGCTTGGAAGGGGACGGGGCCAACGTCCTGACTTTC. Translation gives CASSLEGDGANVLTF.

This chain uses TRBV19 with TRBJ1-2; D may be TRBD1 (5 bases). The CDR3 covers 14 residues. The V gene lost 10 bases and the J gene lost 1 base, with 16 bases spanning the gap. Germline V gene sequence: CDR1 LNHDA, CDR2 SQIVND (reference sequence). The CDR3 nucleotides read TGTGCCAAAAATCGGGACGGTATTAACTATGGCTACACCTTC. As protein: CAKNRDGINYGYTF.

This clonotype was counted between two and nine times. The V call is TRBV7-9, the J call TRBJ2-1, with D perhaps TRBD2 (5 bases). The V end was cut by 1 base, the J end by 2 bases, with 12 bases between. Germline CDR1 reads SEHNR; CDR2 reads FQNEAQ (reference sequence). This CDR3 contains 16 residues. CDR3 in amino acids: CASSLVSSGAYNEQFF. CDR3 nucleotide sequence: TGTGCCAGCAGCTTAGTATCGAGCGGTGCCTACAATGAGCAGTTCTTC.

About this clonotype: Given a much more abundant clone one base away, this may be a read error. V and J are TRBV11-3 and TRBJ2-1; 8 nucleotides align to TRBD2. The CDR3 is 16 amino acids. Germline loops: CDR1 SGHNT, CDR2 YENEEA. CDR3 in DNA: TGTGCCAGCAGCCCCCTTACGGGAGGGCCTTACAATGAGCAGTCCTTC. Its translation: CASSPLTGGPYNEQSF.

The table lists this clonotype with many counts. The chain recombines TRBV20-1 with TRBJ2-5, with 9 bases fitting TRBD1. From germline, CDR1 is DFQATT and CDR2 SNEGSKA (reference sequence). V lost 5 bases, J lost 5 bases, and 12 bases stayed unmatched. The CDR3 is 15 residues long. CDR3 bases: TGCAGTGCTCACCCCGGGACAGGGAGAGGCGAGACCCAGTACTTC. It encodes CSAHPGTGRGETQYF.

This clonotype came up many times. This chain connects TRBV28 to TRBJ1-5; D remains unclear. V lost 4 bases and J lost 1, with 11 bases in between. This CDR3 has 15 residues. The germline V gene encodes CDR1 MDHEN and CDR2 SYDVKM. In DNA, the CDR3 is TGTGCCAGCAGTTCCCCTCTCACCAGCAATCAGCCCCAGCATTTT. Translated: CASSSPLTSNQPQHF.

The chain joins TRBV25-1 to TRBJ1-5; D remains ambiguous. This CDR3 has 14 amino acids. The V end was cut by 4 bases, the J end by 4 bases, with 11 bases between. Germline V gene lookup returns CDR1 MGHDK and CDR2 SYGVNS. In nucleotides, the CDR3 is TGTGCCAGCAGTGGAACGGCTGATAATCAGCCCCAGCATTTT. It translates to CASSGTADNQPQHF.

There are many counts of this clonotype. The chain combines TRBV18 with TRBJ1-2, with D unclear. Germline assignment: CDR1 KGHSH and CDR2 LQKENI. V lost 2 bases and J 8 bases, leaving 15 bases between the germline ends. The CDR3 covers 14 residues. The CDR3 DNA sequence: TGTGCCAGCTCACCATCGCCAGATGCGAACGGCTACACCTTC. It codes for CASSPSPDANGYTF.

There are many counts of this clonotype. The chain is built from TRBV18 and TRBJ1-1; tentative D call: TRBD1 (6 bases). The length of the CDR3 is 14 residues. Germline V gives CDR1 KGHSH, CDR2 LQKENI. Trimming removed 5 bases at V and 5 bases at J, with 15 bases between. CDR3 sequence reads: CASSLENRVTEAFF. The CDR3 region has the DNA TGTGCCAGCTCATTGGAGAACAGGGTTACTGAAGCTTTCTTT.

This clonotype has a handful of counts. J is TRBJ1-1 and V is TRBV6-5; D not resolved. This CDR3 has 12 residues. Germline V gene lookup returns CDR1 MNHEY and CDR2 SVGAGI. Deletions cut 2 bases from V and 11 bases from J, with 12 bases between. The CDR3 sequence: CASSYRGGTAFF. The CDR3 coding sequence is TGTGCCAGCAGTTACCGAGGAGGAACGGCTTTCTTT.

The chain joins TRBV7-9 to TRBJ2-5; TRBD2 matches at 9 bases. The CDR3 extends over 15 amino acids. V trimming: 6 bases; J trimming: 4 bases; junction bases outside the gene matches: 9. Germline loops: CDR1 SEHNR, CDR2 FQNEAQ (reference sequence). CDR3 amino acids: CASSFWGGRGETQYF. The CDR3 nucleotides read TGTGCCAGCAGTTTTTGGGGCGGGAGGGGAGAGACCCAGTACTTC.

The sample holds many counts of this clonotype. This chain uses TRBV18 with TRBJ2-2; D ambiguous. Germline V lookup: CDR1 KGHSH, CDR2 LQKENI. V shed 5 bases and J shed 0 bases, with 10 bases lying between them. The CDR3 is 15 residues long. DNA of the CDR3: TGTGCCAGCTCATCCTACCAAGCGAACACCGGGGAGCTGTTTTTT. Amino acids: CASSSYQANTGELFF.